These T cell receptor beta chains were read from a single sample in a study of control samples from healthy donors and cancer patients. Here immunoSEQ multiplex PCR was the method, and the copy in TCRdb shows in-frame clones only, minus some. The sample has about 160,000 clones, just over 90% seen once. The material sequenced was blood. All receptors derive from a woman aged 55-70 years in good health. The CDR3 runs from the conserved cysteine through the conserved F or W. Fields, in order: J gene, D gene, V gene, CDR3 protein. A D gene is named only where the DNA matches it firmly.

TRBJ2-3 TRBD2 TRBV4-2 CASSQDWASGGSGTDTQYF
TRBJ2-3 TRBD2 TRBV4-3 CASSQGTRGGSADTQYF
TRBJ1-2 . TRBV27 CASRPMVVQSANYGYTF
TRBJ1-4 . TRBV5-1 CASSFGDATNEKLFF
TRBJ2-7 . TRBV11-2 CASSLDRQSYEQYF
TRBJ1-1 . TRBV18 CASSLTANTEAFF
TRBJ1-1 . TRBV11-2 CASSLLARFEAFF
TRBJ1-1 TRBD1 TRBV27 CATNTLDRLNTEAFF
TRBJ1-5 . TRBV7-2 CASSYRGRGNQPQHF
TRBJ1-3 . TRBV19 CASIATRGRGIGNTIYF
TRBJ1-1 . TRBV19 CASKEGTPTGPPEAFF
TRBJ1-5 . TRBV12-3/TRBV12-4 CASSSQGFTPQHF
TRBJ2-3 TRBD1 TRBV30 CAWSVGDRSPTDTQYF
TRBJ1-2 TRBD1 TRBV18 CASQPSGQGAYGYTF
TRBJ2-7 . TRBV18 CASSGGSEQYF
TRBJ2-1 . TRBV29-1 CSVEEHVYNEQFF
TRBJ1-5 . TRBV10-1 CASSENQGGQPQHF
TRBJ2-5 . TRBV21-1 CASSKEGELKVETQYF
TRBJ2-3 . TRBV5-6 CASSGASGSTDTQYF
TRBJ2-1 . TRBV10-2 CASSEWADNEQFF
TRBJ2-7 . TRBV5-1 CASSFGGTYEQYF
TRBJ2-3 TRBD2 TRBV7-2 CASSGYGLAGQQGDTQYF
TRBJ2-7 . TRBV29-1 CSVRTALSYEQYF
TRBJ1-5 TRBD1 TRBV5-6 CASSFSGTGVVQPQHF
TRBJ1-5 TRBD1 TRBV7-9 CASSTGTGDQPQHF
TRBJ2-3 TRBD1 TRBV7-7 CASSSGQGTYTQYF
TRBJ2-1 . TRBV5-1 CASSWGAIGNEQFF
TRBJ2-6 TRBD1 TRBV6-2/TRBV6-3 CASSSLRGRISSGANVLTF
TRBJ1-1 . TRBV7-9 CASSLIPGRNTEAFF
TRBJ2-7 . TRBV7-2 CASSLTRGLYEQYF
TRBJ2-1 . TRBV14 CASSQVSVGEQFF
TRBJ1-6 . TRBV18 CASSPAGQYMGNSPLHF
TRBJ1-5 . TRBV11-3 CASSALGDEGQPQHF
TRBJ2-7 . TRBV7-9 CASSLAQGLIHEQYF
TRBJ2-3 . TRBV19 CATGEGAPDTQYF
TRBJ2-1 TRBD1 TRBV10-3 CATLNPAGGYNEQFF
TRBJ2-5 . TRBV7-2 CASSLVPPGRGARETQYF